The 12 T cell receptor beta chains presented below share a single source sample, sequenced in a study of T cell repertoires in cytomegalovirus infection. Their specific antigens are unknown. Via MiXCR, TCRdb re-called the reads, giving one row per CDR3 protein. The sample has hundreds of thousands of distinct CDR3 sequences; 30% to 35% are singletons. The material sequenced was cultured PBMCs, taken from culture after CMV antigen stimulation. The receptors shown here come from a human donor in good health (CMV status not recorded). Some clones in this sample may be carry-over from other donors' samples.

The V call is TRBV11-3, the J call TRBJ2-5, with a possible D match to TRBD2 (5 bases). This CDR3 comprises 14 residues. Germline CDR1 is SGHNT and CDR2 is YENEEA. Trimming removed 0 bases from V and 7 bases from J, with 12 bases in between. CDR3 nucleotide sequence: TGTGCCAGCAGCTTAGACGCAGGACGGGGGACCCAGTACTTC. Translating it yields CASSLDAGRGTQYF.

In this sample, this clonotype turned up a few times. The chain couples TRBV20-1 to TRBJ2-1; 9 nucleotides align to TRBD2. CDR3 length equals 16 residues. The J segment lost 2 bases and the V segment lost 3 bases, leaving 8 bases of the junction unmatched. Per the germline V gene, CDR1 is DFQATT and CDR2 is SNEGSKA (reference sequence). The CDR3 nucleotides read TGCAGTGCTAGGGAGGCTAGCGGGGTCCCCTACAATGAGCAGTTCTTC. This codes for CSAREASGVPYNEQFF.

This clonotype was picked up many times. The V and J genes are TRBV7-9 and TRBJ1-3; D call uncertain. Trimming took 4 bases from V and 0 from J, leaving 10 bases between them. The CDR3 has 15 residues. Germline CDR1 SEHNR, CDR2 FQNEAQ (reference sequence). CDR3 DNA sequence: TGTGCCAGCAGCTCCTGGACCTACTCTGGAAACACCATATATTTT. It specifies CASSSWTYSGNTIYF. Full variable domain (remainder filled in from reference TRBV7-9 and TRBJ1-3): DTGVSQNPRHKITKRGQNVTFRCDPISEHNRLYWYRQTLGQGPEFLTYFQNEAQLEKSRLLSDRFSAERPKGSFSTLEIQRTEQGDSAMYLCASSSWTYSGNTIYFGEGSWLTVV.

V usage is TRBV4-1 and J usage is TRBJ1-5; D call uncertain. The germline V and J ends were trimmed by 1 base and 3 bases, with 7 bases remaining between them. Germline lookup yields CDR1 MGHRA and CDR2 YSYEKL. This CDR3 spans 14 amino acids. DNA for the CDR3: TGCGCCAGCAGCCAAGTAGGCATCAATCAGCCCCAGCATTTT. Amino acid sequence: CASSQVGINQPQHF.

This clonotype was observed a handful of times. The V and J genes are TRBV11-2 and TRBJ2-2; no clear D. The CDR3 is 12 residues long. Trimming cost V 2 bases and J 10 bases, with 8 bases left between them. Per the germline V gene, CDR1 is SGHAT and CDR2 is FQNNGV. CDR3 in amino acids: CASSLTAKELFF. CDR3 coding DNA: TGTGCCAGCAGCTTAACCGCTAAGGAGCTGTTTTTT.

The V and J genes are TRBV28 and TRBJ1-2, with D hard to call. Trimming removed 3 bases from V and 8 bases from J, with 13 bases in between. In germline, CDR1 is MDHEN, CDR2 SYDVKM. CDR3 length: 13 amino acids. This CDR3 is CASSFGERKGYTF. The CDR3, as DNA: TGTGCCAGCAGTTTTGGGGAGAGGAAAGGCTACACCTTC.

The chain uses TRBV10-3 and TRBJ2-7; 8 bases align to TRBD2. Germline assignment: CDR1 ENHRY and CDR2 SYGVKD. The CDR3 has 15 amino acids. V was clipped by 6 bases and J by 0 bases; unmatched bases: 7. The CDR3 nucleotides are TGTGCCATCAGAATGGCGGGGGGAAGCTCCTACGAGCAGTACTTC. Protein product: CAIRMAGGSSYEQYF.

The chain recombines TRBV7-2 with TRBJ2-1; tentative D call: TRBD2 (6 bases). CDR1 and CDR2 (germline): SGHTA, FQGNSA. The CDR3 has 16 amino acids. Trimming removed 0 bases from V and 4 bases from J, with 13 bases in between. The CDR3 protein is CASSLAPSGLYNEQFF. The CDR3 coding sequence is TGTGCCAGCAGCTTAGCGCCCAGCGGGCTTTACAATGAGCAGTTCTTC.

This clonotype was recorded a few times. The chain carries TRBV10-3 and TRBJ2-3; D not resolved. The germline CDR1 and CDR2 sequences are ENHRY and SYGVKD. The CDR3 has 14 residues. Trimming took 6 bases from V and 6 from J, leaving 16 bases between them. The DNA of the CDR3 is TGTGCCATCAGAGGAGTGAGTAGTGGGGATACGCAGTATTTT. Protein product: CAIRGVSSGDTQYF.

Only a few counts were recorded for this clonotype. CDR3 amino acids: CAWSFAPTAEAFF. The CDR3, as DNA: TGTGCCTGGAGTTTCGCCCCTACGGCTGAAGCTTTCTTT. The V call is TRBV30, the J call TRBJ1-1; no clear D gene. V dropped 2 bases and J dropped 6 bases, with 13 bases sitting between them. CDR3 length: 13 residues. Germline CDR1 GTSNPN, CDR2 SVGIG (reference sequence).

In its sample, this clonotype was seen a few times. The rearrangement links TRBV20-1 to TRBJ2-5, with D hard to call. This CDR3 spans 14 amino acids. Germline V CDR1 and CDR2: DFQATT, SNEGSKA (reference sequence). Trimming stripped 5 bases from V and 3 bases from J, with 16 bases between. The CDR3 DNA is TGCAGTGCTGACAATCTGAACGCGGAAGAGACCCAGTACTTC. Its translation: CSADNLNAEETQYF.

In this sample, this clonotype turned up a few times. J is TRBJ2-3 and V is TRBV12-3 or TRBV12-4, with D possibly matching TRBD2 (5 bases). V was clipped by 5 bases and J by 6 bases, with 12 bases between them. This CDR3 has 13 residues. CDR3 sequence (DNA): TGTGCCAGCAGTCCCCAACTAGTTGATACGCAGTATTTT. This translates into CASSPQLVDTQYF.